This TCR beta chain originates from a study of blood T cell repertoires in COVID-19. Turning to the study itself: Samples came from the United States, Italy and Spain, spanning acute and convalescent COVID-19.

Original methodology: It was from reference gene primer amplification that nucleated cell counts were estimated. Data came from immunoSEQ multiplex PCR; TCRdb stores just in-frame clones and leaves some out. The V and J calls and clone size come from that table; D and trimming were worked out from the DNA. The sample contains 100,000 to 150,000 clones, roughly 91% of which appear only once. This CDR3 is 15 amino acids long. The germline V and J ends were trimmed by 0 bases and 5 bases, with 10 bases remaining between them. Germline loops: CDR1 SGHVS, CDR2 FNYEAQ. The specimen sequenced was peripheral blood. The TCR comes from a man over 45 with active or convalescent COVID-19. The chain has TRBV7-6 and TRBJ2-2; D is perhaps TRBD2 (6 bases). The CDR3 sequence: CASSLAGGRTGELFF. The CDR3, as DNA: TGTGCCAGCAGCTTAGCCGGGGGTAGAACCGGGGAGCTGTTTTTT.